This paragraph reports one TCR beta chain. The target antigen is unknown. As for time point: persistent/refractory GD, antithyroid drugs over 5 years with positive TRAb. There was RNA extracted from PBMCs, and the TCR library was made from it. V dropped 5 bases and J dropped 6; count of bases not matched to a gene: 10. Germline-derived CDR1 and CDR2 are SEHNR and FQNEAQ (reference sequence). The CDR3 contains 16 residues. The sample belongs to a study of regulatory T cells in long-lasting Graves disease. Study details: Disease was considered persistent Graves' disease after over 5 years of antithyroid drugs (with positive TSH receptor antibodies). Study observations and caveats: Among samples with persistent disease, TRBV28, TRBJ1-2 and TRBJ2-5 were favored. TCR diversity was lower in persistent Graves' patients (versus newly diagnosed ones).

With iRepertoire HTBI primers and Arm-PCR of CDR3 regions, TCR beta libraries were built. A single record per CDR3 protein comes from TCRdb applying MiXCR to the multiplex PCR reads. The table has under 450,000 distinct CDR3 sequences, around 20% seen once. The receptor was derived from a female donor with Graves disease. V and J are TRBV7-9 and TRBJ2-2, with TRBD2 matching 9 bases. The sequenced sample was peripheral blood mononuclear cells (PBMCs), obtained when the disease was refractory, from a patient treated with antithyroid drugs. For the CDR3, the DNA is TGTGCCAGCAGCCAATATAGCGGGAGCGGTGCCGGGGAGCTGTTTTTT. Its translation: CASSQYSGSGAGELFF.